Detailed here is one T cell receptor (beta chain). Antigen: not known. The data belong to a study of T cells in Graves' hyperthyroidism and ophthalmopathy. Study background: The authors collected peripheral blood at initial diagnosis, before any treatment. The study, taken as a whole, reports: Clonotypes that were expanded in thyroid above 0.001 mostly appeared in blood too.

Amplification targeted TCR beta CDR3 regions from RNA transcripts. Initially, a first-round RT-PCR of the TCR CDR3 employed the HTBI primer set. TCRdb reprocessed the multiplex PCR reads via MiXCR and lists one record per CDR3 protein. In the table there are about 270,000 distinct CDR3 sequences, about 20% of which are singletons. The V and J ends lost 10 bases and 7 bases, in that order; junction bases with no gene match: 6. This CDR3 has 13 amino acids. Sequenced sample: blood. The receptor was derived from a man aged 25-45 years with Graves' ophthalmopathy. This rearrangement joins TRBV12-3 or TRBV12-4 to TRBJ2-4; 11 bases fit TRBD2. CDR3 nucleotides: TGTGCCATCCGTAGCGGGGGGGGGAACATTCAGTACTTC. This gives the protein CAIRSGGGNIQYF.